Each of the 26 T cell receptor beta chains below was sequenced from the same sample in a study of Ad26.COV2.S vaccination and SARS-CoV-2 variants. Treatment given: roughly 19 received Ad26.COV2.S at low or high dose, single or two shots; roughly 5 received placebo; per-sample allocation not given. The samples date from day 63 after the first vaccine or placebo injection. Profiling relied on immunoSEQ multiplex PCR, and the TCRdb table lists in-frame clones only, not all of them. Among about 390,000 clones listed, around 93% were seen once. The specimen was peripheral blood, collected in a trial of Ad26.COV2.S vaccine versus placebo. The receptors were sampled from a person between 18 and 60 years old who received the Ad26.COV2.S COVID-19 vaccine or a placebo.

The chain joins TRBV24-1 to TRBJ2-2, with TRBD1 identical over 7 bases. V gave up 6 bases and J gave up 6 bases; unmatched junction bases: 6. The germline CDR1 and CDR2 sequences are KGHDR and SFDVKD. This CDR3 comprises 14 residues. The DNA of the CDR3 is TGTGCCACCAGTAGGCCCGGGACAGCCGGGGAGCTGTTTTTT. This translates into CATSRPGTAGELFF.

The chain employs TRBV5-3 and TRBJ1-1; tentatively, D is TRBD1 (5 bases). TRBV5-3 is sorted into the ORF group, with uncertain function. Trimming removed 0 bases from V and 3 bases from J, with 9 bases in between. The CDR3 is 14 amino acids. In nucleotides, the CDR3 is TGTGCCAGAAGCTTGGGCAGGGCGTACACTGAAGCTTTCTTT. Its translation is CARSLGRAYTEAFF.

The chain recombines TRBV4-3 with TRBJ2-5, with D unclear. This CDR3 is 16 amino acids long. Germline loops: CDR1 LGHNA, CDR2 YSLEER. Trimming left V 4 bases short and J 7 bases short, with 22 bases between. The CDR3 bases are TGCGCCAGCAGCCCAGGCCAGTCTCGTCCGGCAGGGACCCAGTACTTC. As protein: CASSPGQSRPAGTQYF.

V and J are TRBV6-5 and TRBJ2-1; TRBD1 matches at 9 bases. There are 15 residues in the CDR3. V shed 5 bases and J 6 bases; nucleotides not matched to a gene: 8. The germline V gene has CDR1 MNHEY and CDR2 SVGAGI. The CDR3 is CASSTGDRVVNEQFF. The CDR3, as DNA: TGTGCCAGCAGTACCGGGGACAGGGTGGTCAATGAGCAGTTCTTC.

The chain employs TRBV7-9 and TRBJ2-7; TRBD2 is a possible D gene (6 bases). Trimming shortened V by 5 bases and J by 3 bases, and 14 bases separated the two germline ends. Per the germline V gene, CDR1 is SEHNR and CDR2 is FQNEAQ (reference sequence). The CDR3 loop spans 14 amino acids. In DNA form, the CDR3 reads TGTGCCAGCAGCCCCACTAGCACGGGCTACGAGCAGTACTTC. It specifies CASSPTSTGYEQYF.

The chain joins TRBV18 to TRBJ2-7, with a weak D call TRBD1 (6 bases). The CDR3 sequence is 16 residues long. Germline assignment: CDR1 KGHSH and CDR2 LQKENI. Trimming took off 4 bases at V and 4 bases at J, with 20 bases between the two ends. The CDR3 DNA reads TGTGCCAGCTCACAGAGGGGGTCTGCACGACTTTACGAGCAGTACTTC. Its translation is CASSQRGSARLYEQYF.

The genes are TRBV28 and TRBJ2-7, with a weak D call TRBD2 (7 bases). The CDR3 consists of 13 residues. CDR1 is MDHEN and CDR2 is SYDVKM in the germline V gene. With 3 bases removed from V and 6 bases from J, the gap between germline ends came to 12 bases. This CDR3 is CASSFGGGGEQYF. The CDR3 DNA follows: TGTGCCAGCAGTTTTGGGGGCGGGGGCGAGCAGTACTTC.

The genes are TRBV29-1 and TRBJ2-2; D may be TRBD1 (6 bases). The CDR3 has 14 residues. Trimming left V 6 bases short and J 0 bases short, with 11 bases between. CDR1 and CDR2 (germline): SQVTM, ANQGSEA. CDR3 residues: CSVLGQSNTGELFF. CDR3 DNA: TGCAGCGTCCTAGGACAGTCGAACACCGGGGAGCTGTTTTTT.

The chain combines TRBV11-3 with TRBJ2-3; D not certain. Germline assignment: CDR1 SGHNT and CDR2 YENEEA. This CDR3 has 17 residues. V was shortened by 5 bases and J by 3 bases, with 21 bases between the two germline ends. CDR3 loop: CASSQHNLGSSTDTQYF. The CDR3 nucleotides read TGTGCCAGCAGCCAGCATAACTTGGGCTCCTCTACAGATACGCAGTATTTT.

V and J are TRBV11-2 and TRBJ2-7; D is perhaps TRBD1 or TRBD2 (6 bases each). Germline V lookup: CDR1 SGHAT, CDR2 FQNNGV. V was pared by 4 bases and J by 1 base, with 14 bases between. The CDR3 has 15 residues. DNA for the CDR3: TGTGCCAGCAGCTCCTATAAGGGGGGATCCTACGAGCAGTACTTC. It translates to CASSSYKGGSYEQYF.

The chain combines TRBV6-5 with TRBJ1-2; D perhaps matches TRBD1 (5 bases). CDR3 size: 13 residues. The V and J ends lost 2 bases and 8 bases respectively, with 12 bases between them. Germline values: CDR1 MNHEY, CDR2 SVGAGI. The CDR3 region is CASSYRRGRGYTF. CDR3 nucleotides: TGTGCCAGCAGTTACCGAAGGGGACGGGGCTACACCTTC.

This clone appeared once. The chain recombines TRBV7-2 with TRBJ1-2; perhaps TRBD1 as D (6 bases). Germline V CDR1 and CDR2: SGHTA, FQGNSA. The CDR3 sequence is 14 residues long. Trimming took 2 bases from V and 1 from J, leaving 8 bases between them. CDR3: CASSLQGFNYGYTF. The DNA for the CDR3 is TGTGCCAGCAGCTTACAGGGGTTTAACTATGGCTACACCTTC.

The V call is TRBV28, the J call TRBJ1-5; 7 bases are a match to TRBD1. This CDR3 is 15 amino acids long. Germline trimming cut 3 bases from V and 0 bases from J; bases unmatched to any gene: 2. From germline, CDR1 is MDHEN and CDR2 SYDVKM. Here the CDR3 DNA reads TGTGCCAGCAGTTTCGGACAGGCTAGCAATCAGCCCCAGCATTTT. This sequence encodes CASSFGQASNQPQHF.

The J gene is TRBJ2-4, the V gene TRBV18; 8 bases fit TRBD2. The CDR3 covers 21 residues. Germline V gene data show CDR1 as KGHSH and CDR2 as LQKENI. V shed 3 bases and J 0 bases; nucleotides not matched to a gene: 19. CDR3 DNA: TGTGCCAGCTCACCCAGGAACAGCGGGGGCCGGACCAGCCTAGCCAAAAACATTCAGTACTTC. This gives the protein CASSPRNSGGRTSLAKNIQYF.

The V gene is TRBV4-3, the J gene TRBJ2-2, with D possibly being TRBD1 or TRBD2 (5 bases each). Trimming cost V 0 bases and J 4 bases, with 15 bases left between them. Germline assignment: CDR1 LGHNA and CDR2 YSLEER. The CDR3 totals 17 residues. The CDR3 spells CASSQDLEGPSTGELFF. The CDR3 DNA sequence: TGCGCCAGCAGCCAAGACTTAGAGGGACCGTCCACCGGGGAGCTGTTTTTT.

The CDR3 bases are TGTGCCAGCAGCTTTGACGGAAGCTCCTACGAGCAGTACTTC. This gives the protein CASSFDGSSYEQYF. This sequence joins TRBV7-2 and TRBJ2-7; D unclear. The CDR3 has 14 residues. V lost 3 bases and J 0 bases, leaving 9 bases between the germline ends. Germline CDR1 SGHTA, CDR2 FQGNSA.

The CDR3 sequence is CASSMNIQAVLSEAFF. CDR3 coding DNA: TGTGCCAGTAGTATGAATATTCAGGCAGTTCTCTCTGAAGCTTTCTTT. The chain joins TRBV19 to TRBJ1-1; D is unresolved. The CDR3 is made up of 16 amino acids. The germline gives CDR1 LNHDA, CDR2 SQIVND (reference sequence). V shed 3 bases and J shed 6 bases, with 20 bases lying between them. Combining the CDR3 with reference TRBV19 and TRBJ1-1 gives the whole variable domain DGGITQSPKYLFRKEGQNVTLSCEQNLNHDAMYWYRQDPGQGLRLIYYSQIVNDFQKGDIAEGYSVSREKKESFPLTVTSAQKNPTAFYLCASSMNIQAVLSEAFFGQGTRLTVV.

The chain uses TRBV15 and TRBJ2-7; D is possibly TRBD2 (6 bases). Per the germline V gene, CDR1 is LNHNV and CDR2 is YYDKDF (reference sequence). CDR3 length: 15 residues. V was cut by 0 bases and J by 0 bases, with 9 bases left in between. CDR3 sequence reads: CATSRELAASYEQYF. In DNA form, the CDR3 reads TGTGCCACCAGCAGAGAATTAGCGGCCTCCTACGAGCAGTACTTC.

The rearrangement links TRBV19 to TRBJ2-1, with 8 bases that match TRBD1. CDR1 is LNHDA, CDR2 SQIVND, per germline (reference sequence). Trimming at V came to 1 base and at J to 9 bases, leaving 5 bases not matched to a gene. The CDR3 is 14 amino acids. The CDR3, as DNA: TGTGCCAGTAGTATAGTCCAAACAGGGGGTGAGCAGTTCTTC. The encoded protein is CASSIVQTGGEQFF.

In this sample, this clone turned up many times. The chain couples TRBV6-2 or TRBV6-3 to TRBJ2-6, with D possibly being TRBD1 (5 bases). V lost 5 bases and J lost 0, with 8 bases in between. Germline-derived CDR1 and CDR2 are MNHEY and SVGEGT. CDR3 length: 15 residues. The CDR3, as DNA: TGTGCCAGCAGTCAGGGCAGCTCTGGGGCCAACGTCCTGACTTTC. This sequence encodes CASSQGSSGANVLTF.

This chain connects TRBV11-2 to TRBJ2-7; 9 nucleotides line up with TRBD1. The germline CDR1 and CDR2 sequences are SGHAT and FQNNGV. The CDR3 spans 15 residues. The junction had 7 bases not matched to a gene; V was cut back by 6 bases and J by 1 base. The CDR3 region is CASSRWGQGSYEQYF. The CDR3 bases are TGTGCCAGCAGTCGATGGGGACAGGGATCCTACGAGCAGTACTTC. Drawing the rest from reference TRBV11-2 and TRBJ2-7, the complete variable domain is EAGVAQSPRYKIIEKRQSVAFWCNPISGHATLYWYQQILGQGPKLLIQFQNNGVVDDSQLPKDRFSAERLKGVDSTLKIQPAKLEDSAVYLCASSRWGQGSYEQYFGPGTRLTVT.

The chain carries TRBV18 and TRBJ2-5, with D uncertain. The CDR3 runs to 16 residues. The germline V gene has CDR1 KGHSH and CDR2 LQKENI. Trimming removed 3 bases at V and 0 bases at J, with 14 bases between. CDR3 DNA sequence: TGTGCCAGCTCACCCTACCAATCCCTGAACCAAGAGACCCAGTACTTC. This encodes CASSPYQSLNQETQYF.

CDR3 coding DNA: TGTGCCAGCAGTGACAGCGAGAAGCAGTACTTC. It encodes CASSDSEKQYF. The chain links TRBV6-1 to TRBJ2-7; D call uncertain. The CDR3 is made up of 11 amino acids. Germline loops: CDR1 MNHNS, CDR2 SASEGT. The V and J ends lost 3 bases and 8 bases respectively, with 8 bases between them.

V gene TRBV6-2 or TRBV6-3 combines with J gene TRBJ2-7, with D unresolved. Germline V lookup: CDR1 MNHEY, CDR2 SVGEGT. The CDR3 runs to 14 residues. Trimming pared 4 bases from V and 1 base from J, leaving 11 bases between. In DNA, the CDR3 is TGTGCCAGCAGTTTAAACCCTCTATCCTACGAGCAGTACTTC. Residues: CASSLNPLSYEQYF.

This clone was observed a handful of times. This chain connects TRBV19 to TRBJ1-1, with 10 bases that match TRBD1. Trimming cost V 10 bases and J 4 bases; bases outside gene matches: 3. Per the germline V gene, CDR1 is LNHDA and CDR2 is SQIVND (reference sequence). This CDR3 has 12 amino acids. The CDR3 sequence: CATRTGGTEAFF. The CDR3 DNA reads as TGTGCCACCAGGACAGGGGGCACTGAAGCTTTCTTT. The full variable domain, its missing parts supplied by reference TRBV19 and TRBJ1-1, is DGGITQSPKYLFRKEGQNVTLSCEQNLNHDAMYWYRQDPGQGLRLIYYSQIVNDFQKGDIAEGYSVSREKKESFPLTVTSAQKNPTAFYLCATRTGGTEAFFGQGTRLTVV.

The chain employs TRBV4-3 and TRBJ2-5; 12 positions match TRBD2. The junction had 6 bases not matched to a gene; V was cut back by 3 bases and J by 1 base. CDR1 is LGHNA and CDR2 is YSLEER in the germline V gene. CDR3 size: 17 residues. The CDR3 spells CASSHSGLAGTQETQYF. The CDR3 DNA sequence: TGCGCCAGCAGCCATTCCGGACTAGCGGGGACCCAAGAGACCCAGTACTTC.